This section outlines one TCR beta chain sequence together with its context. The data were taken from a study of cytomegalovirus exposure and HLA in healthy donors. Study in general: Across about 400 genotyped donors, more than 75% landed in the Caucasian-associated ancestry cluster.

V lost 4 bases, J lost 2 bases, and 6 bases stayed unmatched. The germline V gene has CDR1 SGHVS and CDR2 FNYEAQ. CDR3 size: 15 residues. The PCR made use of 60 Vbeta and 13 Jbeta primers. Clones were sequenced by immunoSEQ multiplex PCR, and TCRdb holds only the in-frame ones, with some missing. The data hold some 140,000 clones, with approximately 75% observed a single time. The sequenced sample was PBMCs. The V and J genes are TRBV7-6 and TRBJ2-3; 7 bases are shared with TRBD2. The sequence was obtained from a man between 18 and 29 years old in good health and CMV-seronegative. CDR3 amino acids: CASSYTAGPTDTQYF. In DNA, the CDR3 is TGTGCCAGCAGCTATACAGCGGGGCCCACAGATACGCAGTATTTT.